A selection of T cell receptor beta chains follows, all from one sample in a study of CD8 T cells in ankylosing spondylitis. TCRdb fed the 5' RACE reads into MiXCR, producing one record per CDR3 protein. The table has 500,000 to 650,000 distinct CDR3 sequences, about 5% seen once. The sample consisted of blood, either unsorted or a sorted T cell fraction (not recorded which). These receptor sequences come from a male donor with ankylosing spondylitis. Each CDR3 is given with its conserved first and last residue. A D gene is named only where the DNA matches it firmly. The listing skips clone size in some rows; elsewhere it reads once, few, many or a size class.

TRBV4-3	NA	TRBJ2-7	many	TGCGCCAGCAGCCAACGGATAGATCCGACTCTCTACGAGCAGTACTTC	CASSQRIDPTLYEQYF
TRBV30	NA	TRBJ2-1	NA	TGTGCCTGGAGTCGACATTCAGGGTACAATGAGCAGTTCTTC	CAWSRHSGYNEQFF
TRBV11-2	TRBD2	TRBJ2-4	many	TGTGCCAGCAGCTTAGATCCGGGGGGGGACATTCAGTACTTC	CASSLDPGGDIQYF
TRBV6-5	TRBD2	TRBJ2-1	many	TGTGCCAGCAGTTACTCGAGGAGCGGGAGGAAGGTTGAGCAGTTCTTC	CASSYSRSGRKVEQFF
TRBV7-2	TRBD1	TRBJ1-3	few	TGTGCCAGCACCCTGAGACAGGGGGCGAGGGGAAACACCATATATTTT	CASTLRQGARGNTIYF
TRBV3-1	NA	TRBJ2-7	NA	TGTGCCAGCAGCCAATTGGCGGGCTCGAGCGAGCAGTACTTC	CASSQLAGSSEQYF
TRBV6-2/TRBV6-3	TRBD1	TRBJ2-1	many	TGTGCAGCACGGGACAGGGTAGATGAGCAGTTCTTC	CAARDRVDEQFF
TRBV28	NA	TRBJ1-5	many	TGTGCCAGCCCCCCCCTCGGGGGAGGCGAGAGCAATCAGCCCCAGCATTTT	CASPPLGGGESNQPQHF
TRBV11-2	TRBD1	TRBJ2-2	many	TGTGCCAGCAGCCGCGACAGGGGTCCCGGGGAGCTGTTTTTT	CASSRDRGPGELFF
TRBV10-3	NA	TRBJ1-2	many	TGTGCCATCAGTGAGGGTCAGGGTTATGGCTACACCTTC	CAISEGQGYGYTF
TRBV3-1	NA	TRBJ2-1	few	TGTGCCAGCAGCCAAACTTTAACTCCCCTAAACAATGAGCAGTTCTTC	CASSQTLTPLNNEQFF
TRBV10-1	NA	TRBJ2-6	many	TGCGCCAGCAGTGACCATAACTTTGGGGCCAACGTCCTGACTTTC	CASSDHNFGANVLTF
TRBV20-1	NA	TRBJ2-2	few	TGCAGTGCCCCGGGACAAAACACCGGGGAGCTGTTTTTT	CSAPGQNTGELFF
TRBV27	TRBD2	TRBJ2-1	NA	TGTGCCAGCAGTTTTTCGAGCACTAGCGGGAGGGCCAATGAGCAGTTCTTC	CASSFSSTSGRANEQFF
TRBV7-9	NA	TRBJ1-3	many	TGTGCCAGCAGCTGGTTCTCTGGAAACACCATATATTTT	CASSWFSGNTIYF
TRBV6-5	NA	TRBJ2-7	many	TGTGCCAGCAGTCTACCCCGAGGGACGTCGGCCTACGAGCAGTACTTC	CASSLPRGTSAYEQYF
TRBV7-9	TRBD1	TRBJ1-2	many	TGTGCCAGCAGCGCTCAATTAAACAGGGGGCCGGGCTACACCTTC	CASSAQLNRGPGYTF
TRBV21-1	NA	TRBJ2-3	many	TGTGCCAGCAGCACCCTAAGGGGACTGTTTCGAGATACGCAGTATTTT	CASSTLRGLFRDTQYF
TRBV20-1	NA	TRBJ1-2	many	TGCAGTGCTAGAAAGGGATCTAGCTATGGCTACACCTTC	CSARKGSSYGYTF
TRBV18	TRBD1	TRBJ2-1	many	TGTGCCAGCTCACCCTGGACAGGCGTCTACAATGAGCAGTTCTTC	CASSPWTGVYNEQFF
TRBV7-2	NA	TRBJ1-1	few	TGTGCCAGCAGCCAGGAGGGGAACAGAGCTTTCTTT	CASSQEGNRAFF
TRBV12-3/TRBV12-4	TRBD1	TRBJ2-7	few	TGTGCCAGCAGTTTGCACAGGGGGCTCAACGAGCAGTACTTC	CASSLHRGLNEQYF
TRBV5-1	NA	TRBJ2-7	many	TGCGCCAGCAGCTCCCAGGGCGGGGGCAGCTACGAGCAGTACTTC	CASSSQGGGSYEQYF
TRBV7-8	NA	TRBJ2-7	many	TGTGCCAGCAGCTGGACAGGAGCGGGAATATACGAGCAGTACTTC	CASSWTGAGIYEQYF
TRBV18	NA	TRBJ2-7	NA	TGTGCCAGCTCTGCGGGACTCACCGGTTCCTACGAGCAGTACTTC	CASSAGLTGSYEQYF
TRBV3-1	TRBD1	TRBJ1-2	NA	TGTGCCAGCAGCCAAGTCGGGACAGGAGGCGGCTACACCTTC	CASSQVGTGGGYTF
TRBV28	NA	TRBJ1-5	many	TGTGCCAGCAGTTTTATTGGGGAGTTTGGCTATCAGCCCCAGCATTTT	CASSFIGEFGYQPQHF
TRBV20-1	TRBD1	TRBJ2-7	many	TGCAGTGCCGAAGGACAGGGGCGAATCTACGAGCAGTACTTC	CSAEGQGRIYEQYF
TRBV4-3	NA	TRBJ2-2	many	TGCGCCAGCAGCCAAGAGTTTAGGTCCGGGGAGCTGTTTTTT	CASSQEFRSGELFF
TRBV4-3	NA	TRBJ1-1	many	TGCGCCAGCAGCCAAGGGACGGGACTCCATGGGGTCACTGAAGCTTTCTTT	CASSQGTGLHGVTEAFF
TRBV5-1	NA	TRBJ2-7	NA	TGCGCCAGCAGCCTCTCCACCCTCGAGGTATACGAGCAGTACTTC	CASSLSTLEVYEQYF
TRBV11-3	TRBD1	TRBJ2-2	NA	TGTGCCAGCAGCTTAGATCCAGGGGGTGGCACCGGGGAGCTGTTTTTT	CASSLDPGGGTGELFF
TRBV29-1	NA	TRBJ1-1	many	TGCAGCGTAGCCCCACGGGAGGGGGGGAACACTGAAGCTTTCTTT	CSVAPREGGNTEAFF
TRBV6-1	TRBD1	TRBJ1-1	many	TGTGCCAGCAGTGATCCGGGACAGGGACCTGAAGCTTTCTTT	CASSDPGQGPEAFF
TRBV24-1	NA	TRBJ2-3	few	TGTGCCACCAGTGCCGTTCCCTGGCAAGGCCGGGTCACAGATACGCAGTATTTT	CATSAVPWQGRVTDTQYF
TRBV18	NA	TRBJ2-2	NA	TGTGCCAGCTCACTCCTAGACCCGGCCGGGGAGCTGTTTTTT	CASSLLDPAGELFF